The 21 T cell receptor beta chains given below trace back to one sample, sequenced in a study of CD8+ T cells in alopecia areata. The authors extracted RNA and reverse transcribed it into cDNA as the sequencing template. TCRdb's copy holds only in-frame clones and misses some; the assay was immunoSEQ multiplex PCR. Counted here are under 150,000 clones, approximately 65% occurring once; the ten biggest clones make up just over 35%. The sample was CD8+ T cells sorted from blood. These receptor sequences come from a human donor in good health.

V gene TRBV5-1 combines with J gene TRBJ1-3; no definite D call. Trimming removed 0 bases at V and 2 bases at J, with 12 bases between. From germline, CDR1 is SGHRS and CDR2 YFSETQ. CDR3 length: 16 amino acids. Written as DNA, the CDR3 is TGCGCCAGCAGCTTGGTCCCCGACCAAGCTGGAAACACCATATATTTT. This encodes CASSLVPDQAGNTIYF.

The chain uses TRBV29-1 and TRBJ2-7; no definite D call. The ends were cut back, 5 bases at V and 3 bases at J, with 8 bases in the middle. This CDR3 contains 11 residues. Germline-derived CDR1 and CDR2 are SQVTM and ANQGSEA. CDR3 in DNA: TGCAGCGTTCGTACAGACTACGAGCAGTACTTC. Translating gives CSVRTDYEQYF.

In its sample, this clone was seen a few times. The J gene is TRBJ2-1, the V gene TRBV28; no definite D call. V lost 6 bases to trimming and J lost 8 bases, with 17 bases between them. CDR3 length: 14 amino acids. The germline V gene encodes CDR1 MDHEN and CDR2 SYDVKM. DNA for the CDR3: TGTGCCAGCAGAAACCCACCGCAATTGGATGAGCAGTTCTTC. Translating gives CASRNPPQLDEQFF.

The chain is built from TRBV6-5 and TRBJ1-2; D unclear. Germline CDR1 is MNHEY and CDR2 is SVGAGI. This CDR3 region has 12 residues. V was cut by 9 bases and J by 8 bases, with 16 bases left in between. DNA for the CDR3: TGTGCCAGTTGGACTGGGAATAAGGGCTACACCTTC. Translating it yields CASWTGNKGYTF.

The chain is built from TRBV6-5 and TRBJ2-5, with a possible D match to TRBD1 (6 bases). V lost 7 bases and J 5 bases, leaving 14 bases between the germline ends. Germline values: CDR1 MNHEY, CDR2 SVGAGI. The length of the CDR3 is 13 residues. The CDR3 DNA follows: TGTGCCAGCACTTGGGGGCGGTTCGAGACCCAGTACTTC. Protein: CASTWGRFETQYF.

The CDR3 coding sequence is TGTGCCAGCAGCCCTGGGACAGATTCGGGCTTTAATGAAAAACTGTTTTTT. It specifies CASSPGTDSGFNEKLFF. The V call is TRBV4-2, the J call TRBJ1-4; 7 bases line up with TRBD1. CDR1 and CDR2 from the germline V gene are LGHNA and YNFKEQ. There are 17 residues in the CDR3. With 4 bases clipped from V and 4 bases from J, the junction kept 12 bases outside the gene matches.

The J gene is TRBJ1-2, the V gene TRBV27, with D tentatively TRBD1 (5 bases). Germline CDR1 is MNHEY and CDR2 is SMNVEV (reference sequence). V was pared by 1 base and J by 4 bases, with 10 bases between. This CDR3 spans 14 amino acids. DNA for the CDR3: TGTGCCAGCAGTTTATTTCAGGGCGGCTATGGCTACACCTTC. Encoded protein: CASSLFQGGYGYTF.

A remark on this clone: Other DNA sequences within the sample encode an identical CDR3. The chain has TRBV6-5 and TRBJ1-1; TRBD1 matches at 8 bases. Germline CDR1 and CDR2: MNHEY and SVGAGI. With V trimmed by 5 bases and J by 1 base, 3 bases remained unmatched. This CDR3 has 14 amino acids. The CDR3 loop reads CASSLGQGNTEAFF. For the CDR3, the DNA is TGTGCCAGCAGTCTTGGACAGGGGAACACTGAAGCTTTCTTT.

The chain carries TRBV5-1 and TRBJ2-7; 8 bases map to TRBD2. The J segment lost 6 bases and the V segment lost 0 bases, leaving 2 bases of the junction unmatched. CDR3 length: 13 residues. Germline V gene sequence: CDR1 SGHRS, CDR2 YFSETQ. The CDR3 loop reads CASSLESGSEQYF. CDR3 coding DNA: TGCGCCAGCAGCTTGGAGAGCGGGAGCGAGCAGTACTTC.

In DNA form, the CDR3 reads TGTGCCTGGAGTGTCAGTAACAGGGGCGTGAACACTGAAGCTTTCTTT. It is translated as CAWSVSNRGVNTEAFF. The rearrangement links TRBV30 to TRBJ1-1, with 7 bases aligning to TRBD1. J was trimmed by 0 bases and V by 0 bases; bases with no gene match: 7. CDR1 is GTSNPN, CDR2 SVGIG, per germline (reference sequence). The CDR3 spans 16 residues.

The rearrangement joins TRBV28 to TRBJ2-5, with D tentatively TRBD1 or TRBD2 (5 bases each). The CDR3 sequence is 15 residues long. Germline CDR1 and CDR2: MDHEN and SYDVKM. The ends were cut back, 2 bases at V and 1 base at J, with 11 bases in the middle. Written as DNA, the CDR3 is TGTGCCAGCAGTTTACTCGGGACGCCCCAAGAGACCCAGTACTTC. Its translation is CASSLLGTPQETQYF.

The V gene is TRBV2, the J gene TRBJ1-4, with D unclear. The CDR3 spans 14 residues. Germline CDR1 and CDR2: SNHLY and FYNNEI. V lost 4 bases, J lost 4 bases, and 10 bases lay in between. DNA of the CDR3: TGTGCCAGCAGTGGAGACTCGGGTAATGAAAAACTGTTTTTT. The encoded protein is CASSGDSGNEKLFF.

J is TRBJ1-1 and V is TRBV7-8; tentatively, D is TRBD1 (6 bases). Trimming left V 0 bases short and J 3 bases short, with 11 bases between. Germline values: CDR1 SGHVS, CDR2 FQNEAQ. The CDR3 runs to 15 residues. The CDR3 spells CASSLAKQGHTEAFF. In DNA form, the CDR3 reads TGTGCCAGCAGCTTAGCGAAACAGGGACACACTGAAGCTTTCTTT.

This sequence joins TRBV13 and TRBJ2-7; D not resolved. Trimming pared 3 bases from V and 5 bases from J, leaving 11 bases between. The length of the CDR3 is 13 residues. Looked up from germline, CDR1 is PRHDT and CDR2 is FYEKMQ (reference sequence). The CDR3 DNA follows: TGTGCCAGCAGCTTTCTTGGTTTCCACGAGCAGTACTTC. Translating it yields CASSFLGFHEQYF.

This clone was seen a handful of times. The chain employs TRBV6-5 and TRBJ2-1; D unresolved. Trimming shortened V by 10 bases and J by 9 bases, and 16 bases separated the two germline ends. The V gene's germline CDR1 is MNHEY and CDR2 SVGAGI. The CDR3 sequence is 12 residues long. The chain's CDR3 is CAIGPVGGEQFF. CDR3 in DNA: TGTGCCATAGGGCCTGTTGGTGGTGAGCAGTTCTTC.

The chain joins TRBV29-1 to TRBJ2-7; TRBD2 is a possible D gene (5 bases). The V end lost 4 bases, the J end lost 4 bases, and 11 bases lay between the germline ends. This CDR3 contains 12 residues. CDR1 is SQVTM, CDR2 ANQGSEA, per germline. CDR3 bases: TGCAGCGTTGGGGGAGACCTATACGAGCAGTACTTC. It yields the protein CSVGGDLYEQYF.

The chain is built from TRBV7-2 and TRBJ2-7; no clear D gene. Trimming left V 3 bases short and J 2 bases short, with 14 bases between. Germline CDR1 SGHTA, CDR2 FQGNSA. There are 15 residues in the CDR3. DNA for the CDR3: TGTGCCAGCAGCTTGTATCGCGGCTCTGCCTACGAGCAGTACTTC. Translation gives CASSLYRGSAYEQYF.

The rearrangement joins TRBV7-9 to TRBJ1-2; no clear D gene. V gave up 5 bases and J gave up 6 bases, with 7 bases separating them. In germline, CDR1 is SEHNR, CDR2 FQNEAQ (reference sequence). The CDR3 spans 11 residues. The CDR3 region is CASSHLNGYTF. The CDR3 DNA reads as TGTGCCAGCAGCCATTTGAATGGCTACACCTTC.

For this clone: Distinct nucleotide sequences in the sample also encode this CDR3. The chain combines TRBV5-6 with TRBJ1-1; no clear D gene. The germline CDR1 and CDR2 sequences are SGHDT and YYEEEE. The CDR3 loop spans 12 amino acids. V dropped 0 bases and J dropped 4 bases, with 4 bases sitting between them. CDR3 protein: CASSLGSTEAFF. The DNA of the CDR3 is TGTGCCAGCAGCTTGGGCTCCACTGAAGCTTTCTTT.

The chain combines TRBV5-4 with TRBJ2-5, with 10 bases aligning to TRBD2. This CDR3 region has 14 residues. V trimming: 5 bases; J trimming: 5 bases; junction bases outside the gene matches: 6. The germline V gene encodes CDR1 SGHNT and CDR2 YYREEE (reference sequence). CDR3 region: CASSPGTSDETQYF. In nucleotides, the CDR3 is TGTGCCAGCAGTCCCGGGACTAGCGATGAGACCCAGTACTTC.

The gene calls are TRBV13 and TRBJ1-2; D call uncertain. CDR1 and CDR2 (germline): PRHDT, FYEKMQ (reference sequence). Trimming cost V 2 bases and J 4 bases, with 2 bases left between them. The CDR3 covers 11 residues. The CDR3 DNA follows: TGTGCCAGCAGCTTATTCTATGGCTACACCTTC. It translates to CASSLFYGYTF. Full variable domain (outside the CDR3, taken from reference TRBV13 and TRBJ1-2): AAGVIQSPRHLIKEKRETATLKCYPIPRHDTVYWYQQGPGQDPQFLISFYEKMQSDKGSIPDRFSAQQFSDYHSELNMSSLELGDSALYFCASSLFYGYTFGSGTRLTVV.